This T cell receptor (beta chain) stems from a study of shared clonotypes between healthy human individuals. Looked up from germline, CDR1 is GTSNPN and CDR2 is SVGIG (reference sequence). The V gene end was trimmed by 4 bases and the J gene end by 5 bases; junction bases not matched to a gene: 8. The CDR3 runs 15 residues. This table comes from immunoSEQ multiplex PCR, and its TCRdb copy is limited to in-frame clones, with some not included. The table lists fewer than 550,000 clones, about 79% of them singletons. The material sequenced was PBMCs. The clonotype comes from a woman between 35 and 50 years old in good health. Some clones in this sample may be carry-over from other donors' samples. The V call is TRBV30, the J call TRBJ2-2; 9 positions match TRBD1. CDR3 coding DNA: TGTGCCTGGACTAAACAGGGGGCGGGAACCGGGGAGCTGTTTTTT. It is translated as CAWTKQGAGTGELFF.